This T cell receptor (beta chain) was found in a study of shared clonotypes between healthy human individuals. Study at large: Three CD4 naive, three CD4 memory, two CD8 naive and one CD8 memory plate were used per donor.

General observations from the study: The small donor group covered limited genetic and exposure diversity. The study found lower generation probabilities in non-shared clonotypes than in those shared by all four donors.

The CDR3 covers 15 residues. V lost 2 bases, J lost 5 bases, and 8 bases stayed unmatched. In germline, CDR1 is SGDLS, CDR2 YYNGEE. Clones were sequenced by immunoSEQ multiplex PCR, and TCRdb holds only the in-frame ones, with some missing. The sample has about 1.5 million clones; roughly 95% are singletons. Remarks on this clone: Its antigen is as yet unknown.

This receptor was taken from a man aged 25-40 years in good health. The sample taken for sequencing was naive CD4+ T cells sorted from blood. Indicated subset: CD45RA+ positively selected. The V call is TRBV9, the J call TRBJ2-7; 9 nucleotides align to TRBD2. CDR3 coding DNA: TGTGCCAGCAGCGTTCTAGCGGGAAGGTCAGACGAGCAGTACTTC. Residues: CASSVLAGRSDEQYF.